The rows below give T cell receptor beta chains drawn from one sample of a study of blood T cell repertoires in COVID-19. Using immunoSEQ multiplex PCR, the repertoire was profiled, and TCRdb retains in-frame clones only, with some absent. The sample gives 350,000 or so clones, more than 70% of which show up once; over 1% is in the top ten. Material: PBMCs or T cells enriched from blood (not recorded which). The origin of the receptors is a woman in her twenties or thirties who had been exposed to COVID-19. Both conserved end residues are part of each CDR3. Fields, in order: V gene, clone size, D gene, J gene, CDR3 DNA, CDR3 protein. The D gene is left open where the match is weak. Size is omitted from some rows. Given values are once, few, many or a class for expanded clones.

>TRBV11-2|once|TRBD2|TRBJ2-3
TGTGCCAGCAGCTCGATCCTAGCGGGAGTTGGCACAGATACGCAGTATTTT
CASSSILAGVGTDTQYF
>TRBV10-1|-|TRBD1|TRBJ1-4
TGCGCCACCTCGGACAGGGGCGGCACTAATGAAAAACTGTTTTTT
CATSDRGGTNEKLFF
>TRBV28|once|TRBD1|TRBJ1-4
TGTGCCAGCAGTTTAGTGGACAGGACAACTAATGAAAAACTGTTTTTT
CASSLVDRTTNEKLFF
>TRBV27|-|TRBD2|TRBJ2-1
TGTGCCAGCTGGGGACTACCCCTCAATGAGCAGTTCTTC
CASWGLPLNEQFF
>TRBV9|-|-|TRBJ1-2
TGTGCCAGCAGCGGCACGAGGGGGTTTCTATCGTTCACCTTC
CASSGTRGFLSFTF
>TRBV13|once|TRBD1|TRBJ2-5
TGTGCCAGCAGCCGCCTCCTCCGGGACAGGGAGGAAAAGACCCAGTACTTC
CASSRLLRDREEKTQYF
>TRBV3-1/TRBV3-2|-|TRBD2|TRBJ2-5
TGTGCCAGCAGCAAGGAGACAGCGGGAGCTGAGACCCAGTACTTC
CASSKETAGAETQYF
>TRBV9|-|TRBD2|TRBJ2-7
TGTGCCAGCAGCGTACTAGCGGAAGGCTACGAGCAGTACTTC
CASSVLAEGYEQYF
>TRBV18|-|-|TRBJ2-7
TGTGCCAGCTCACCACCAGGAGTGAGGCAGTACTTC
CASSPPGVRQYF
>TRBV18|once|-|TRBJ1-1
TGTGCCAGCTCTCAAACCGGGACTTCGGTGGCTTTCTTT
CASSQTGTSVAFF
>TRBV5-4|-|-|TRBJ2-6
TGTGCCAGCAGCGGAGGCCCTTCCTCTGGGGCCAACGTCCTGACTTTC
CASSGGPSSGANVLTF
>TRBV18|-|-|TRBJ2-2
TGTGCCAGCTCACCCCAGCGGGCCGCCACCGGGGAGCTGTTTTTT
CASSPQRAATGELFF
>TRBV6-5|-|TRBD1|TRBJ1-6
TGTGCCAGCAGCGATCCTACAGGGGCTGATTCACCCCTCCACTTT
CASSDPTGADSPLHF
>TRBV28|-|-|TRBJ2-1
TGTGCCAGCAGTTTTAGGACACAGGGAAAGGGGTACAATGAGCAGTTCTTC
CASSFRTQGKGYNEQFF
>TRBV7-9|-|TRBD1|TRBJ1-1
TGTGCCAGCAGCTTGACAGGGTTTGAAGCTTTCTTT
CASSLTGFEAFF
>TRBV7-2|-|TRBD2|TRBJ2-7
TGTGCCAGCAGCCCAGGACTAGCGGGAGCCCTTTGGTACGAGCAGTACTTC
CASSPGLAGALWYEQYF
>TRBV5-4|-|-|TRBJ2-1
TGTGCCAGCAGCTCACTGACGGGACTCCTCTACAATGAGCAGTTCTTC
CASSSLTGLLYNEQFF
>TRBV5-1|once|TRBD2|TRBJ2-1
TGCGCCAGCAGGACGACTAGCGGTTCCTCCTACAATGAGCAGTTCTTC
CASRTTSGSSYNEQFF
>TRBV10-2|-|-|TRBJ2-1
TGCGCCAGCAGTGAGGGTAACCAGGGATCTGAGCAGTTCTTC
CASSEGNQGSEQFF
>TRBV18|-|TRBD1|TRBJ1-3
TGTGCCAGCTCACCCGTCAGGGGGCCTGGAAACACCATATATTTT
CASSPVRGPGNTIYF
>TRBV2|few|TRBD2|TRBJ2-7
TGTGCCAGCAGATGGACTAGCGGGAGGTACGAGCAGTACTTC
CASRWTSGRYEQYF
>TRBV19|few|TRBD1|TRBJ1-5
TGTGCCAGTAAGCAAGACAGGGCATCCAATCAGCCCCAGCATTTT
CASKQDRASNQPQHF
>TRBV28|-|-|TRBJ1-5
TGTGCCAGCAGTTTGGGGCAGCCAAGGGAGCCCCAGCATTTT
CASSLGQPREPQHF
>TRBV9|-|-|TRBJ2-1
TGTGCCAGCAGCTTTGGGGGGGACACCTACAATGAGCAGTTCTTC
CASSFGGDTYNEQFF
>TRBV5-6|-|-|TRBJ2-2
TGTGCCAGCAGCTCCCCGACAGAATGGAACACCGGGGAGCTGTTTTTT
CASSSPTEWNTGELFF
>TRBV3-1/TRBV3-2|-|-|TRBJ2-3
TGTGCCAGCAGCCCCACGTCACGGAGCACAGATACGCAGTATTTT
CASSPTSRSTDTQYF
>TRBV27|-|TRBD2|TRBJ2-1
TGTGCCAGCAGTTTACGGGACTACAACAATGAGCAGTTCTTC
CASSLRDYNNEQFF
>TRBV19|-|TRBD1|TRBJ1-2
TGTGCCACACCGGGACAGGGAGGTGGCTACACCTTC
CATPGQGGGYTF
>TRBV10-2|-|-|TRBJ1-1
TGCGCCAGCAGTGGGGGAGGGACTGAAGCTTTCTTT
CASSGGGTEAFF
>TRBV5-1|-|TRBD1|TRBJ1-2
TGCGCCAGCAGACTGGACAGGCTCTATGGCTACACCTTC
CASRLDRLYGYTF